This TCR beta chain was retrieved from a study of human T cells and chemical hapten exposure. Study background: Patches that contained 0.01% DPC were applied to the upper back and read at 6 days.

Time point noted: pre-sensitization, week 0. Treatment given: therapeutic diphenylcyclopropenone sensitization with weekly scalp DPC. The CDR3 extends over 14 amino acids. Germline V gives CDR1 MDHEN, CDR2 SYDVKM. Notes on this clonotype: Its specificity is unknown. A junction boundary mismatches the germline segment, possibly from a read error.

Overall study findings and caveats: Expanded TCRs showed more large CDR3 clusters than pre-sensitization or healthy control sets.

TCRdb independently ran MiXCR on the RACE reads; one entry per CDR3 protein. The table records 300,000 to 400,000 distinct CDR3 sequences, about 5.1% of them present only once. The V call is TRBV28, the J call TRBJ2-3, with TRBD2 matching 8 bases. Sequences were derived from whole blood, sampled in connection with sensitization to the hapten diphenylcyclopropenone (DPC). The TCR originated in a woman in her fifties or sixties with alopecia areata. Some clones in this sample may be carry-over from other donors' samples. The CDR3 nucleotides are TGTGCCGGCAGTACACTAGCGGCCGCAGATACGCAGTATTTT. Translation gives CAGSTLAAADTQYF.